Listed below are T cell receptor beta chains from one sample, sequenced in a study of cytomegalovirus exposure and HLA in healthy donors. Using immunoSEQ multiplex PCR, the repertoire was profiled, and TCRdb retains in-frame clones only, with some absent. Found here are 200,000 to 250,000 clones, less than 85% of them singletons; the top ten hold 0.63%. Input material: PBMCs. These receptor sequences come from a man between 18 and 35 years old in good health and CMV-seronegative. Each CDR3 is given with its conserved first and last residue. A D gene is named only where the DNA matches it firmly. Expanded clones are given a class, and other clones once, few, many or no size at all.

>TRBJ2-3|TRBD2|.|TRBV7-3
TGTGCCAGCAGCCCGACGCGCGGGGGGTTCACAGATACGCAGTATTTT
CASSPTRGGFTDTQYF
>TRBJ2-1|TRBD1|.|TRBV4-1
TGCGCCAGCAGACGGACAGGGGGCAACCTCGGGAACAATGAGCAGTTCTTC
CASRRTGGNLGNNEQFF
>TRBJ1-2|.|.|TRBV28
TGTGCCAGCAGTTCTATTCCTAACTATGGCTACACCTTC
CASSSIPNYGYTF
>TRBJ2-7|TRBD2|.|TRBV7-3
TGTGCCAGCAGCTGGTCTAGCGGGACCGAGCAGTACTTC
CASSWSSGTEQYF
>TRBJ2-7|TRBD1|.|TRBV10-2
TGCGCCAGCAGAGGGGACAGGGCCTACGAGCAGTACTTC
CASRGDRAYEQYF
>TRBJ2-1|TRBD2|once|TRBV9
TGTGCCAGCAGCGTAGAGATCGGGAGGGAGGGGGATGAGCAGTTCTTC
CASSVEIGREGDEQFF
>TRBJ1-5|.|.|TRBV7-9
TGTGCCAGCAGCCGGGACACGAATCAGCCCCAGCATTTT
CASSRDTNQPQHF
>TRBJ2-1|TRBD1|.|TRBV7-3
TGTGCCAGCAGCACTGGACAGGGCCAGTATGAGCAGTTCTTC
CASSTGQGQYEQFF
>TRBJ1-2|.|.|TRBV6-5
TGTGCCACCCGCAATGCAGGGGTCCCCACCTATGGCTACACCTTC
CATRNAGVPTYGYTF
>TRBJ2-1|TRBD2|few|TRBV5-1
TGCGCCAGCAGCCTAGAACTAGCGGGAGCGTCCTACAATGAGCAGTTCTTC
CASSLELAGASYNEQFF
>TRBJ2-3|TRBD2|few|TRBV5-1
TGCGCCAGCAGCTGGGGGGGAGGGAGCACAGATACGCAGTATTTT
CASSWGGGSTDTQYF
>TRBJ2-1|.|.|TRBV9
TGTGCCAGCAGCGTCGGTTTCTATGAGCAGTTCTTC
CASSVGFYEQFF
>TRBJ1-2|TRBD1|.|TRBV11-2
TGTGCCAGCAGCCTATGGGGGACAGGGAACTATGGCTACACCTTC
CASSLWGTGNYGYTF
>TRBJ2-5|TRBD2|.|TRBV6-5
TGTGCCAGCAGTTTCACGACTAGCGGGAGGGTAGAGACCCAGTACTTC
CASSFTTSGRVETQYF
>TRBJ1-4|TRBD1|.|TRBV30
TGTGCCTGGAGTAGGGACAGGGGGAGTGAAAAACTGTTTTTT
CAWSRDRGSEKLFF
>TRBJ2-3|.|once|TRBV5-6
TGTGCCAGCAGCTTGGGGGGAGAGGCATCTAGCACAGATACGCAGTATTTT
CASSLGGEASSTDTQYF
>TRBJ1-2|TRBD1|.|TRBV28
TGTGCCAGCAGTTTACCCGCAGGGGGCCTTAACTATGGCTACACCTTC
CASSLPAGGLNYGYTF
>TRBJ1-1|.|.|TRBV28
TGTGCCAGCAATCACAGGTCCCCTTTGGAAGCTTTCTTT
CASNHRSPLEAFF